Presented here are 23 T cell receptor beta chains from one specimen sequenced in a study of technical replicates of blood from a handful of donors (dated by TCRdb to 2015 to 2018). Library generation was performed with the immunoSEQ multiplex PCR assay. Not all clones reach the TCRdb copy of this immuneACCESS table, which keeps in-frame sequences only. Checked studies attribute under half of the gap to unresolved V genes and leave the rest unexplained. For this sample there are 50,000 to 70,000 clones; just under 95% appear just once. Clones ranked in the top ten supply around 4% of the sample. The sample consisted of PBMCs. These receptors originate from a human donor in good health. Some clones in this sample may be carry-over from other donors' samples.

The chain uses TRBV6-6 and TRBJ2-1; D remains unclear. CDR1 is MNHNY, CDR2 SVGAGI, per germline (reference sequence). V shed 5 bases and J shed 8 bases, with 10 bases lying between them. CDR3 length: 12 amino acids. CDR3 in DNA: TGTGCCAGCAGTCCTAGTTCGGATGAGCAGTTCTTC. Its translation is CASSPSSDEQFF.

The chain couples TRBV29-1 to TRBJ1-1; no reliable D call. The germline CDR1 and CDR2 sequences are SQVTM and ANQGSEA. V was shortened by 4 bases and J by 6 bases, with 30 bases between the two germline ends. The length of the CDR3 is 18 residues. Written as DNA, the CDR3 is TGCAGCGTTGGGATACAAACGTTTAGGCGGGCTAGCGCCTCTGAAGCTTTCTTT. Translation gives CSVGIQTFRRASASEAFF.

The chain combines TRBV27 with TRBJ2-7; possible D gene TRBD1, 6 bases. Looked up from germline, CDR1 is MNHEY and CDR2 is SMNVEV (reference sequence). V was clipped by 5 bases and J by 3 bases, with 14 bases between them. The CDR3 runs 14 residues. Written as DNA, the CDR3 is TGTGCCAGCAGTATTACCGGGACACGCTACGAGCAGTACTTC. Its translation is CASSITGTRYEQYF.

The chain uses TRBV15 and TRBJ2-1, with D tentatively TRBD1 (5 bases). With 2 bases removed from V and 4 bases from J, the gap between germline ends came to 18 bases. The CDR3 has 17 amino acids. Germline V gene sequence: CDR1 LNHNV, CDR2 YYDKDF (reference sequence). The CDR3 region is CATSRPYVRRGYNEQFF. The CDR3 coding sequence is TGTGCCACCAGCAGACCTTACGTTAGAAGGGGATACAATGAGCAGTTCTTC.

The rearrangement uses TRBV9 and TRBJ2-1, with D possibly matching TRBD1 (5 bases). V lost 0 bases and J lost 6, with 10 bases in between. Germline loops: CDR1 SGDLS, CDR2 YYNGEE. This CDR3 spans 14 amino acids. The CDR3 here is CASSVGGAPNEQFF. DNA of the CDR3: TGTGCCAGCAGCGTAGGGGGCGCTCCCAATGAGCAGTTCTTC.

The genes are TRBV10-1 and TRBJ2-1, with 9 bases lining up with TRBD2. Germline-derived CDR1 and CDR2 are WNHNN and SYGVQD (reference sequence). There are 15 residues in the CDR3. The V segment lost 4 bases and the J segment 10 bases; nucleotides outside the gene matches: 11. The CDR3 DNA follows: TGCGCCAGCAGTGTCGGCCTAGCGGGGATCAGGGAGCAGTTCTTC. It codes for CASSVGLAGIREQFF.

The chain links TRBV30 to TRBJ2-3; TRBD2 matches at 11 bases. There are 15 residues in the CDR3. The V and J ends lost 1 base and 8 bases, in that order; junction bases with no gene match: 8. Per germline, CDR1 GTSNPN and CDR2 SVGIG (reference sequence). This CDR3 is CAWSGGLAVPGTQYF. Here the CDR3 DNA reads TGTGCCTGGAGTGGGGGACTAGCGGTTCCTGGTACGCAGTATTTT.

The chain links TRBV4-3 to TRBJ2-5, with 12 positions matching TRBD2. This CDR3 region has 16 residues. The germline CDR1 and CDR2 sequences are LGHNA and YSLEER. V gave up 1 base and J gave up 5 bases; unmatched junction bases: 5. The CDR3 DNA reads TGCGCCAGCAGCCAAGGACTAGCGGGAGTAGCCGAGACCCAGTACTTC. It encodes CASSQGLAGVAETQYF.

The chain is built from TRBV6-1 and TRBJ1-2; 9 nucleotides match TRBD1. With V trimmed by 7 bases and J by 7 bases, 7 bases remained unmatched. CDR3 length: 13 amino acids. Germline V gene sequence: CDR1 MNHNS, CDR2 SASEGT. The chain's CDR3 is CASTQDRGSGYTF. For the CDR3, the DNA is TGTGCCAGCACCCAGGACAGGGGCTCTGGCTACACCTTC.

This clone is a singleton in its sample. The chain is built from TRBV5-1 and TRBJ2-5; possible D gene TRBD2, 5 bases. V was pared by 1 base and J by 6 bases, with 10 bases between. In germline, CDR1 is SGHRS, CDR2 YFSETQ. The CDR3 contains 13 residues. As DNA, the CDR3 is TGCGCCAGCAGCTTGCGGGAACACCAGACCCAGTACTTC. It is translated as CASSLREHQTQYF.

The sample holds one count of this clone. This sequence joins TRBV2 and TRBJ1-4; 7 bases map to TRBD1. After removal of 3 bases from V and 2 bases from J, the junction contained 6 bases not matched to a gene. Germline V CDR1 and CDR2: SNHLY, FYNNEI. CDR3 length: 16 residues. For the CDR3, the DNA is TGTGCCAGCAGTGAGAAAAGGGGGCCGACTAATGAAAAACTGTTTTTT. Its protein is CASSEKRGPTNEKLFF.

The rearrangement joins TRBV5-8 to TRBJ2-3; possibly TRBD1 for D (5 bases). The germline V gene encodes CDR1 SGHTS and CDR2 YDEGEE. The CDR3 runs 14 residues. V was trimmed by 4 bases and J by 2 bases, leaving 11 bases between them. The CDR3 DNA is TGTGCCAGCAGCCACAGGCAGTTCACAGATACGCAGTATTTT. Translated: CASSHRQFTDTQYF.

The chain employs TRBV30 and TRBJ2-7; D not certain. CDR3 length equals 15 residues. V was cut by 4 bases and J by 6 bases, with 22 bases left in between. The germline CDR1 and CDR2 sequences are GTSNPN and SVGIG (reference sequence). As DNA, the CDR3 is TGTGCCTGGACTCTCACGGCTGCGCGGTCCGCCGAGCAGTACTTC. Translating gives CAWTLTAARSAEQYF.

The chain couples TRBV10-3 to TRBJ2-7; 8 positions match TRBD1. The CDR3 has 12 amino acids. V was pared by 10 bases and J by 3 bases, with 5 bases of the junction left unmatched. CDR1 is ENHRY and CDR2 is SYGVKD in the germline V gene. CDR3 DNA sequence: TGTGCCACGGGACAGGCGAACTACGAGCAGTACTTC. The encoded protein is CATGQANYEQYF.

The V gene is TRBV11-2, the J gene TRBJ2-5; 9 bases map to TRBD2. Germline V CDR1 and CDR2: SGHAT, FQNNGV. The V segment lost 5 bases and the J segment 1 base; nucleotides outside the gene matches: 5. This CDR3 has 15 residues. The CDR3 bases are TGTGCCAGCAGCCCTCTAGCGGGGTCCCAAGAGACCCAGTACTTC. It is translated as CASSPLAGSQETQYF.

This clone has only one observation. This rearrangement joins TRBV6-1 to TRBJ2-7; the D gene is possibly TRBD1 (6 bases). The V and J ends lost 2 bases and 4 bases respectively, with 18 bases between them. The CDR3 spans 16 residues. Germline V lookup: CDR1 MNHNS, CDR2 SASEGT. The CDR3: CASSEMGALGGYEQYF. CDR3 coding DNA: TGTGCCAGCAGTGAAATGGGGGCGCTAGGGGGATACGAGCAGTACTTC.

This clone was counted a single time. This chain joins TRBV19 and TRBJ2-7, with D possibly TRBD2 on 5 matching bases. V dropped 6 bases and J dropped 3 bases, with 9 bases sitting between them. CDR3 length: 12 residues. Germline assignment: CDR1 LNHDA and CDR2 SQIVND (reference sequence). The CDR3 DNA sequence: TGTGCCAGTAGCTATGAGGGCTACGAGCAGTACTTC. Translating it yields CASSYEGYEQYF.

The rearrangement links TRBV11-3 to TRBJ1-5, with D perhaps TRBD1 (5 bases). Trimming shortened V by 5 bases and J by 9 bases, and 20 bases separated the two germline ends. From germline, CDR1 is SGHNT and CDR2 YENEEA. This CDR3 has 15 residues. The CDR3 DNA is TGTGCCAGCAGCCCCCGCGGGGCAGTTCGGTGGCCCCAGCATTTT. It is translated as CASSPRGAVRWPQHF.

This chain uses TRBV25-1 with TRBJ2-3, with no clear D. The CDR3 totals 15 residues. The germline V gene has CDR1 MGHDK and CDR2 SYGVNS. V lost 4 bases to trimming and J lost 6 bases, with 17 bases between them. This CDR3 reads CASSGEIRQRDTQYF. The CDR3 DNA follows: TGTGCCAGCAGTGGAGAAATTCGCCAGAGGGATACGCAGTATTTT.

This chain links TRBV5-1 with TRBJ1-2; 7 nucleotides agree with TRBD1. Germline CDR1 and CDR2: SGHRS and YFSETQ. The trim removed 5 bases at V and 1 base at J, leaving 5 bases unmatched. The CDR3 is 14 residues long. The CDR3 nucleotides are TGCGCCAGCAGTATGACAGGGTATAACTATGGCTACACCTTC. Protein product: CASSMTGYNYGYTF. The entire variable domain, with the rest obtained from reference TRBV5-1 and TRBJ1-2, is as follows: KAGVTQTPRYLIKTRGQQVTLSCSPISGHRSVSWYQQTPGQGLQFLFEYFSETQRNKGNFPGRFSGRQFSNSRSEMNVSTLELGDSALYLCASSMTGYNYGYTFGSGTRLTVV.

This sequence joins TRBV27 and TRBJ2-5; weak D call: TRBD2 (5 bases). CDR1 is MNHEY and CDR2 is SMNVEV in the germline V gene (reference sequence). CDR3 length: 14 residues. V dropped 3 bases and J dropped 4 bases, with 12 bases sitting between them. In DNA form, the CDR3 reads TGTGCCAGCAGTTTTAGGAGCGCGGGAGAGACCCAGTACTTC. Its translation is CASSFRSAGETQYF.

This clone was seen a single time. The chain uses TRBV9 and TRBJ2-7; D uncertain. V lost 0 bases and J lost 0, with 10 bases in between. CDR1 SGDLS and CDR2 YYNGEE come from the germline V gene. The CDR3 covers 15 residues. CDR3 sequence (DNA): TGTGCCAGCAGCGTAGGGGCAGCATACTCCTACGAGCAGTACTTC. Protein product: CASSVGAAYSYEQYF.

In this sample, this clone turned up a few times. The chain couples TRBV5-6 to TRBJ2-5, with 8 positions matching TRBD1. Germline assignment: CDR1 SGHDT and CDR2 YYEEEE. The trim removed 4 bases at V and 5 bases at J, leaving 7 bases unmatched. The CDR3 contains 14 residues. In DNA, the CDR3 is TGTGCCAGCAGCCGGACAGGGCCGGGGGAGACCCAGTACTTC. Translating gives CASSRTGPGETQYF. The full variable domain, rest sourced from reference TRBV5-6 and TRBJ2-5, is DAGVTQSPTHLIKTRGQQVTLRCSPKSGHDTVSWYQQALGQGPQFIFQYYEEEERQRGNFPDRFSGHQFPNYSSELNVNALLLGDSALYLCASSRTGPGETQYFGPGTRLLVL.